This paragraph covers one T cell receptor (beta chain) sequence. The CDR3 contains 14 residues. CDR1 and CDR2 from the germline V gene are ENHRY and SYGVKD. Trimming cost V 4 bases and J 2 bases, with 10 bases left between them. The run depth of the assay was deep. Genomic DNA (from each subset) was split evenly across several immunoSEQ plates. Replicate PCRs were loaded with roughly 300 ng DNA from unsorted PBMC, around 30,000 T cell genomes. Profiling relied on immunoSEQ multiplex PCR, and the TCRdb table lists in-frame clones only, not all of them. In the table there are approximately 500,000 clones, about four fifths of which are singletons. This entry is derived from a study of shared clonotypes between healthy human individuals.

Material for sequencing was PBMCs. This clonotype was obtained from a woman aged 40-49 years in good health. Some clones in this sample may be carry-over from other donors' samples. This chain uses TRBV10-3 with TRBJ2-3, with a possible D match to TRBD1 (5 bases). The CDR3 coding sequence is TGTGCCATCAGTGTGGGCAGGGACACAGATACGCAGTATTTT. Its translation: CAISVGRDTDTQYF.